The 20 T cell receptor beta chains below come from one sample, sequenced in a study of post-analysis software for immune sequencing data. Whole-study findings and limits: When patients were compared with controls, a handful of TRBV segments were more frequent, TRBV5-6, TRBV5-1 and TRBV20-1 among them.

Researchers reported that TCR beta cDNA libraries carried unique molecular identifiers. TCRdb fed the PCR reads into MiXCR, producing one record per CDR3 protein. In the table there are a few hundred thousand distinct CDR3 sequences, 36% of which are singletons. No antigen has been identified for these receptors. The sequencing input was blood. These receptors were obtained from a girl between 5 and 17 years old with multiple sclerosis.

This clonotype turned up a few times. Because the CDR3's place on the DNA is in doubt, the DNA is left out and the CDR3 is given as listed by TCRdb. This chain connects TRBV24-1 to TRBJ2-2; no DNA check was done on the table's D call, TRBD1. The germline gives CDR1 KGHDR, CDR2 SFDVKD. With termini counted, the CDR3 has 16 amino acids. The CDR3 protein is CATSDFGQGNTGERFF.

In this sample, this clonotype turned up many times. CDR3 region: CASRGRSTDTQYF. CDR3 sequence (DNA): TGTGCCAGCAGAGGACGGAGCACAGATACGCAGTATTTT. The chain combines TRBV7-9 with TRBJ2-3; D not certain. CDR3 length: 13 amino acids. Germline V gene data show CDR1 as SEHNR and CDR2 as FQNEAQ (reference sequence). Trimming cost V 6 bases and J 0 bases, with 7 bases left between them.

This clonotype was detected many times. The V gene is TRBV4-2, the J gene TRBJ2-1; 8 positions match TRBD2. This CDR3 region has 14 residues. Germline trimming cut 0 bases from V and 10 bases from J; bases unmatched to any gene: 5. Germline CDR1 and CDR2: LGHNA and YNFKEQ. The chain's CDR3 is CASSQETGGREQFF. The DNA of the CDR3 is TGTGCCAGCAGCCAAGAAACGGGGGGGCGGGAGCAGTTCTTC.

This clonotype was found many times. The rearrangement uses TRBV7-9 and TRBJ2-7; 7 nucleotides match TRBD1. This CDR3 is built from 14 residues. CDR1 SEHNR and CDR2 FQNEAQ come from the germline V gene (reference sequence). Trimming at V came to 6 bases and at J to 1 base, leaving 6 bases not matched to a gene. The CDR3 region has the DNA TGTGCCAGCAGTTTGGACAGGTCTTCCTACGAGCAGTACTTC. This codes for CASSLDRSSYEQYF. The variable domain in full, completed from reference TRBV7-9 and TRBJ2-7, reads DTGVSQNPRHKITKRGQNVTFRCDPISEHNRLYWYRQTLGQGPEFLTYFQNEAQLEKSRLLSDRFSAERPKGSFSTLEIQRTEQGDSAMYLCASSLDRSSYEQYFGPGTRLTVT.

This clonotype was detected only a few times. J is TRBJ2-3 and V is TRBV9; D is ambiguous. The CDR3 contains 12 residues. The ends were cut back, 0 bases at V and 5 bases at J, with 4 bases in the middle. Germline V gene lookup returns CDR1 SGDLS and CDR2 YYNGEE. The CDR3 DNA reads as TGTGCCAGCAGCGTAGAGGGAGATACGCAGTATTTT. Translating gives CASSVEGDTQYF.

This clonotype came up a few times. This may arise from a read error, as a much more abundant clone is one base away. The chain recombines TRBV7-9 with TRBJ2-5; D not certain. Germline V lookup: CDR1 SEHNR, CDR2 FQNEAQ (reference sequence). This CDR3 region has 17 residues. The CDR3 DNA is TGTGCCTGCAGCTCCCCACTACAAGAGTTGTTTTACGAGACCCAGTACTTC. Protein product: CACSSPLQELFYETQYF.

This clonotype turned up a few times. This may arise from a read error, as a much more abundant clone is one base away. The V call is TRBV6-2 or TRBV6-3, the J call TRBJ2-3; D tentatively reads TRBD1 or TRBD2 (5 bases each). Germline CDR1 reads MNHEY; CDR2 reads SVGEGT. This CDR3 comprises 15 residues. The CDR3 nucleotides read TGTGCCAGCAGTTATGCAGGGAGCCGCACAGATATGCAGTATTTT. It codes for CASSYAGSRTDMQYF.

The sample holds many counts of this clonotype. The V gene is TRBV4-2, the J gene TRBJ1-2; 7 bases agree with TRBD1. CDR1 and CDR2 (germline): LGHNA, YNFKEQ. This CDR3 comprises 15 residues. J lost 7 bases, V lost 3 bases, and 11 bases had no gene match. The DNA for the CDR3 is TGTGCCAGCAGCCAGAACGCAGGGGGTCTATTTGGCTACACCTTC. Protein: CASSQNAGGLFGYTF.

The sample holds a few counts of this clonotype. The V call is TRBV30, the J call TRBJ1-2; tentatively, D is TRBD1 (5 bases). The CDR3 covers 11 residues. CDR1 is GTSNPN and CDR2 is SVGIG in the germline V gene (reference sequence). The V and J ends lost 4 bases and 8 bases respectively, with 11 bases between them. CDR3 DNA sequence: TGTGCCTGGAAGCAAGGGGAGGGCTACACCTTC. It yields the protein CAWKQGEGYTF.

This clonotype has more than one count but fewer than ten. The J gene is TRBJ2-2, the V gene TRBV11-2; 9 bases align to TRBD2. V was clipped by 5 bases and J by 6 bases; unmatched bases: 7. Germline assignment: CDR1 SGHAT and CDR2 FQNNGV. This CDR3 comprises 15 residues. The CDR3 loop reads CASSRITSGSGELFF. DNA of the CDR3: TGTGCCAGCAGCCGGATCACTAGCGGGTCCGGGGAGCTGTTTTTT.

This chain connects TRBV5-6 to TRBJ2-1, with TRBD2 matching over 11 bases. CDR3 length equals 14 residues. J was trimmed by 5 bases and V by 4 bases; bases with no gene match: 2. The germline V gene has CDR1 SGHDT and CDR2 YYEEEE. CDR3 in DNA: TGTGCCAGCAGCAGACTAGCGGGGCACAATGAGCAGTTCTTC. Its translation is CASSRLAGHNEQFF. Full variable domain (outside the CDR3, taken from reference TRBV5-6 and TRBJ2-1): DAGVTQSPTHLIKTRGQQVTLRCSPKSGHDTVSWYQQALGQGPQFIFQYYEEEERQRGNFPDRFSGHQFPNYSSELNVNALLLGDSALYLCASSRLAGHNEQFFGPGTRLTVL.

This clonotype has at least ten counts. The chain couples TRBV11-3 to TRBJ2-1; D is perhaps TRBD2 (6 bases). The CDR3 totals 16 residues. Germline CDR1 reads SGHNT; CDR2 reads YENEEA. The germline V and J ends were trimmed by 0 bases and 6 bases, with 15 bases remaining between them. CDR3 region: CASSLDGTRIRNEQFF. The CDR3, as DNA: TGTGCCAGCAGCTTAGATGGGACTCGAATCCGCAATGAGCAGTTCTTC.

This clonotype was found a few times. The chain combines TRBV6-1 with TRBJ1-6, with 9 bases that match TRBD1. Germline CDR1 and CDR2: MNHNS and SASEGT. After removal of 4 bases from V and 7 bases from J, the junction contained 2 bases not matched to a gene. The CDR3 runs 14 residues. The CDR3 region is CASSATGGNSPLHF. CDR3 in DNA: TGTGCCAGCAGTGCGACAGGGGGAAATTCACCCCTCCACTTT.

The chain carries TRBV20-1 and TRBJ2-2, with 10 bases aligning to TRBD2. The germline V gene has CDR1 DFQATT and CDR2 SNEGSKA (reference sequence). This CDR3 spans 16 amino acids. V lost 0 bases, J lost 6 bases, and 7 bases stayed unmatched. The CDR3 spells CSARDFERGGPGELFF. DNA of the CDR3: TGCAGTGCTAGAGATTTTGAGCGGGGGGGCCCCGGGGAGCTGTTTTTT.

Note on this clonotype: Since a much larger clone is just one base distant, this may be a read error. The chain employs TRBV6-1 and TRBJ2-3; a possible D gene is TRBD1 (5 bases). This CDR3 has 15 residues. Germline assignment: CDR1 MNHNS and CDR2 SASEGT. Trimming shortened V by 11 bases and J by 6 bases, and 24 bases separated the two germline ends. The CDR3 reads CAVSPGRVFLDTQYF. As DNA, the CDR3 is TGTGCCGTCTCTCCGGGCAGGGTTTTTCTGGATACGCAGTATTTT.

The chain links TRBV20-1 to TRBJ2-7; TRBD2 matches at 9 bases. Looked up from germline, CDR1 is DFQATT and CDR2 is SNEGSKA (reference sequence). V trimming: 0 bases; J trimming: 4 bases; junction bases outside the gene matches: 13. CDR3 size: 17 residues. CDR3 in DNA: TGCAGTGCTAGAGATATGGGTAGCGGGGGTCCCCTTTACGAGCAGTACTTC. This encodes CSARDMGSGGPLYEQYF.

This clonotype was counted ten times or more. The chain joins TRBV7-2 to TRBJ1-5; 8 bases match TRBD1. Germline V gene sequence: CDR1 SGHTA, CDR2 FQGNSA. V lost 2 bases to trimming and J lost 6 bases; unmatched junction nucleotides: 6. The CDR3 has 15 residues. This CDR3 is CASSLNRDRTQPQHF. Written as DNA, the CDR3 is TGTGCCAGCAGCTTAAACCGGGACAGGACTCAGCCCCAGCATTTT.

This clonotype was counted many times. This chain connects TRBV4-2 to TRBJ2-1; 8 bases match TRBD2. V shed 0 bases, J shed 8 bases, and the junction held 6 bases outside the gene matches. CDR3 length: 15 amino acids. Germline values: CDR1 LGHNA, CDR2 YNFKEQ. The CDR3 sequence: CASSQERAGGDEQFF. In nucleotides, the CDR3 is TGTGCCAGCAGCCAAGAACGGGCCGGGGGGGATGAGCAGTTCTTC.

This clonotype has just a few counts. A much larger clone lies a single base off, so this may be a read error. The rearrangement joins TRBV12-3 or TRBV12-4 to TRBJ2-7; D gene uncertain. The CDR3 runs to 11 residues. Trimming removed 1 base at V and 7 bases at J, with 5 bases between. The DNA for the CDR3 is TGTGCCAGCAGTTTAGGCAATGAGCAGTACTTC. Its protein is CASSLGNEQYF.

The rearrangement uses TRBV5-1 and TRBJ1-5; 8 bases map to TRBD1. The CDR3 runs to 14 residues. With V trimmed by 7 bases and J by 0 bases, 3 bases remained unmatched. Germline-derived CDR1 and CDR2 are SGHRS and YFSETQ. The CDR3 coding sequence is TGCGCCAGCGGGACAGGCGATAGCAATCAGCCCCAGCATTTT. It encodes CASGTGDSNQPQHF.